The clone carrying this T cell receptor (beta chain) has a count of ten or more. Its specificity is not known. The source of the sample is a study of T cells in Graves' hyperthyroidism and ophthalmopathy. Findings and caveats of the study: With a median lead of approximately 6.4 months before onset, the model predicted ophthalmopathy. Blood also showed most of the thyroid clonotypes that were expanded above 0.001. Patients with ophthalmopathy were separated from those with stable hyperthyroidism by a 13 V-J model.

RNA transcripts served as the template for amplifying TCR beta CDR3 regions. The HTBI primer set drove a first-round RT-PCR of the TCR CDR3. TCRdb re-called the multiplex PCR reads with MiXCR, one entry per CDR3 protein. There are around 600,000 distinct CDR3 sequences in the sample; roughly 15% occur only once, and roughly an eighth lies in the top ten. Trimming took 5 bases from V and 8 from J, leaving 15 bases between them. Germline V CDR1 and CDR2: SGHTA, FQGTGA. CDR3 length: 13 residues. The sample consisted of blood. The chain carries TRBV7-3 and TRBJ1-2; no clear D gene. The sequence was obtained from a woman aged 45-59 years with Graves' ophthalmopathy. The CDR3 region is CASSNGGLLGYTF. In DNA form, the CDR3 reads TGTGCCAGCAGCAACGGAGGGTTACTCGGCTACACCTTC.